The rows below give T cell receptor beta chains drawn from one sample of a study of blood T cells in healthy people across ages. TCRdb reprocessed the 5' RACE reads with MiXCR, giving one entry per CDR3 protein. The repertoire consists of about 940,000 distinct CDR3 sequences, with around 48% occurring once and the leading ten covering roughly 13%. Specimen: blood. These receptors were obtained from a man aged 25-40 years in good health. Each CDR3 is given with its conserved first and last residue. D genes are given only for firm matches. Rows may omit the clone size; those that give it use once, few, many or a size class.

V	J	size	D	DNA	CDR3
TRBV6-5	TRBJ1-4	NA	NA	TGTGCCAGCAACCAACAGGGACCCCATGAAAAACTGTTTTTT	CASNQQGPHEKLFF
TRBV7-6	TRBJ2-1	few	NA	TGTGCCAGCAGCTGGGGGGACTTTCCCAATGAGCAGTTCTTC	CASSWGDFPNEQFF
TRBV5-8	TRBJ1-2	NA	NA	TGTGCCAGCAGCTTGGAGTGGACAGACTATGGCTACACCTTC	CASSLEWTDYGYTF
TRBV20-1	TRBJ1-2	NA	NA	TGCAGTGCTAGGAAGGACTATGGCTACACCTTC	CSARKDYGYTF
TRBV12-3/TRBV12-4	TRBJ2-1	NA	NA	TGTGCCAGCAGTTTTTGGGGGAGTCGCTCCTACAATGAGCAGTTCTTC	CASSFWGSRSYNEQFF
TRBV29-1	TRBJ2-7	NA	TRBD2	TGCAGCGTCAAAGATAGCGGGGCGAGCTCCTACGAGCAGTACTTC	CSVKDSGASSYEQYF
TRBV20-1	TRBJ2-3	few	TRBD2	TGCAGTGCTAGTGGCACTAGCGGGGGTCCCACAGATACGCAGTATTTT	CSASGTSGGPTDTQYF
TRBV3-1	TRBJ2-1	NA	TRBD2	TGTGCCAGCAGCCCAATCACGGCCGGGACTAGCGGGGGGTTCTACAATGAGCAGTTCTTC	CASSPITAGTSGGFYNEQFF
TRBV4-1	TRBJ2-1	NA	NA	TGCGCCAGCAGCCAAGATACAGGACGAGATTACAATGAGCAGTTCTTC	CASSQDTGRDYNEQFF
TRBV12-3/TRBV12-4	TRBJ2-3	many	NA	TGTGCCAGCAGAACAGAGACAGGACATTCAGATACGCAGTATTTT	CASRTETGHSDTQYF
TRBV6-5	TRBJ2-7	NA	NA	TGTGCCAGCAGAGTTACTGGGCGGGGTCAGGCCAATGAGCAGTACTTC	CASRVTGRGQANEQYF
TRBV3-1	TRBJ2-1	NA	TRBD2	TGTGCCAGCAGCTCTAGCGGGGGGGTCGACAATGAGCAGTTCTTC	CASSSSGGVDNEQFF